Sequencing of this TCR beta chain was carried out in a study of PD-1 blockade in classical Hodgkin lymphoma. Regarding the study as a whole: The baseline diversity of complete responders showed similarity to that of newly diagnosed patients. When nivolumab was started under 1 year after ASCT, patients were excluded. TCR diversity in CD4+, not CD8+, cells rose significantly by C4D1.

Each patient relapsed following autologous stem cell transplantation, and prior brentuximab vedotin exposure differed. Trimming removed 0 bases from V and 11 bases from J, with 10 bases in between. Germline V gene sequence: CDR1 LNHNV, CDR2 YYDKDF (reference sequence). This CDR3 spans 12 amino acids. Only in-frame clones appear in the TCRdb table, and some are missing; sequencing was by immunoSEQ multiplex PCR. This sample has about 20,000 clones, with roughly 80% found just once. To note about this clone: Antigen specificity is unknown.

Sequenced material: peripheral blood mononuclear cells (PBMCs), taken at baseline. The sequence came from a human donor with classical Hodgkin lymphoma. J is TRBJ1-1 and V is TRBV15; D unresolved. This chain's CDR3 is CATSRDTFQAFF. CDR3 nucleotide sequence: TGTGCCACCAGCAGAGACACCTTCCAGGCTTTCTTT.